This TCR beta chain came from a study of blood T cell repertoires in COVID-19. Looking at the study overall: Nucleic acid was either cDNA or gDNA, and it came from T cells, B-cell-depleted T cells, or PBMCs.

Data came from immunoSEQ multiplex PCR; TCRdb stores just in-frame clones and leaves some out. This sample has more than 110,000 clones, with roughly 78% found just once. CDR1 and CDR2 (germline): ENHRY, SYGVKD. Germline trimming cut 6 bases from V and 5 bases from J; bases unmatched to any gene: 6. The CDR3 runs 14 residues. Sequenced material: PBMCs or T cells enriched from blood (not recorded which). V usage is TRBV10-3 and J usage is TRBJ2-1, with TRBD1 identical over 8 bases. This TCR derives from a woman aged 45 to 65 who had recovered from COVID-19. CDR3 DNA: TGTGCCATCAGGGCCTCGACAGGGGACAATGAGCAGTTCTTC. It encodes CAIRASTGDNEQFF.